The 10 T cell receptor beta chains listed next were all sequenced from one sample in a study of vaccination and CD4 T cells after COVID-19. Sequencing of the DNA from cultured CD4+ T cells was carried out with the Oncomine TCR Beta short-read assay. TCRdb redid the calling of the PCR reads with MiXCR, one entry per CDR3 protein. The profile shows over 10,000 distinct CDR3 sequences, 60% of them singletons. No antigen is known for these receptors. As to treatment: roughly ten-day PBMC culture with coronavirus spike peptide pools or control peptides (ViraFEST assay). Sample: CD4+ T cells from blood, cultured in vitro. These receptors all come from a human donor who had recovered from COVID-19.

The chain employs TRBV21-1 and TRBJ2-5; the table's D gene call, TRBD1, was not cross checked with the DNA. TRBV21-1 is a pseudogene locus. CDR3 length: 15 residues. The CDR3 nucleotides are TGTGCCAGCAGCCCCGGTGAAAGCGCACAAGAGACCCAGTACTTC. Translating it yields CASSPGESAQETQYF.

The chain has TRBV7-2 and TRBJ2-6; 16 bases align to TRBD2. The length of the CDR3 is 18 residues. With 4 bases clipped from V and 4 bases from J, the junction kept 4 bases outside the gene matches. Per the germline V gene, CDR1 is SGHTA and CDR2 is FQGNSA. The CDR3 is CASSSGLAGGPGANVLTF. CDR3 in DNA: TGTGCCAGCAGCTCGGGACTAGCGGGAGGGCCCGGGGCCAACGTCCTGACTTTC.

The rearrangement links TRBV4-2 to TRBJ2-2; D is possibly TRBD1 (5 bases). CDR1 and CDR2 from the germline V gene are LGHNA and YNFKEQ. The CDR3 is made up of 16 amino acids. V was shortened by 2 bases and J by 1 base, with 11 bases between the two germline ends. This CDR3 reads CASSQRAGMNTGELFF. The DNA of the CDR3 is TGTGCCAGCAGCCAAAGGGCAGGGATGAACACCGGGGAGCTGTTTTTT.

The chain is built from TRBV6-1 and TRBJ1-1; possible D gene TRBD1, 5 bases. The length of the CDR3 is 14 residues. V was cut by 5 bases and J by 3 bases, with 13 bases left in between. CDR1 and CDR2 (germline): MNHNS, SASEGT. CDR3 bases: TGTGCCAGCAGTCGTGGCGTAGGGGACACTGAAGCTTTCTTT. Translating gives CASSRGVGDTEAFF.

V and J are TRBV20-1 and TRBJ2-6; no firm D call. The germline V gene has CDR1 DFQATT and CDR2 SNEGSKA (reference sequence). The CDR3 has 15 amino acids. The CDR3 region has the DNA TGCGCGGCACCCGGACGGTACTCTGGGGCCAACGTCCTGACTTTC. This sequence encodes CAAPGRYSGANVLTF.

The rearrangement uses TRBV4-1 and TRBJ1-1, with D perhaps TRBD1 (6 bases). Deletions cut 3 bases from V and 5 bases from J, with 22 bases between. Germline assignment: CDR1 MGHRA and CDR2 YSYEKL. CDR3 length: 17 amino acids. CDR3 amino acids: CASSQGTVGGAGTEAFF. For the CDR3, the DNA is TGCGCCAGCAGCCAGGGAACGGTTGGGGGCGCGGGGACTGAAGCTTTCTTT.

There are a few counts of this clonotype. This sequence joins TRBV7-9 and TRBJ1-1; unclear D gene. The CDR3 consists of 12 residues. Trimming left V 0 bases short and J 11 bases short, with 10 bases between. CDR1 is SEHNR and CDR2 is FQNEAQ in the germline V gene (reference sequence). The CDR3 DNA sequence: TGTGCCAGCAGCTTAGCGCATTATGGGGCTTTCTTT. Translated, it gives CASSLAHYGAFF.

This clonotype occurred a few times. The gene calls are TRBV15 and TRBJ2-5; no clear D gene. Trimming shortened V by 3 bases and J by 1 base, and 15 bases separated the two germline ends. Germline loops: CDR1 LNHNV, CDR2 YYDKDF (reference sequence). This CDR3 spans 16 amino acids. The DNA of the CDR3 is TGTGCCACCAGCAGGGTTGGTAAGGCAGGCCAAGAGACCCAGTACTTC. It specifies CATSRVGKAGQETQYF.

The chain couples TRBV19 to TRBJ2-7; TRBD1 might be the D (5 bases). Germline lookup yields CDR1 LNHDA and CDR2 SQIVND (reference sequence). Trimming removed 5 bases at V and 4 bases at J, with 9 bases between. CDR3 length equals 12 residues. The CDR3 region is CASSSGKYEQYF. The CDR3 coding sequence is TGTGCCAGTAGTTCAGGGAAATACGAGCAGTACTTC.

This clonotype was observed a single time. The rearrangement joins TRBV20-1 to TRBJ1-6; D call uncertain. Germline V gene lookup returns CDR1 DFQATT and CDR2 SNEGSKA (reference sequence). Trimming cost V 5 bases and J 4 bases, with 9 bases left between them. CDR3 length: 13 amino acids. The CDR3 nucleotides are TGCAGTGCTCTGACTCAATATAATTCACCCCTCCACTTT. Translation gives CSALTQYNSPLHF.